The sequence of this T cell receptor beta chain was determined in a study of memory CD4+ T cells and cytomegalovirus serostatus. About the research overall: Of the healthy Belgian adults, 9 were CMV seropositive and fewer than 30 seronegative.

The sort gate was single viable CD3+CD4+CD8-CD45RO+ cells for memory CD4+ T cells. CD4+ T cells were isolated by positive magnetic selection. CDR3 size: 12 residues. V was pared by 7 bases and J by 8 bases, with 14 bases between. The germline V gene encodes CDR1 MNHNY and CDR2 SVGAGI (reference sequence). In the case of this clone: The antigen is undetermined.

Study-wide points: About 40% of the roughly 160 known CMV-associated TCRbeta sequences appeared in CD4+ memory. CMV serostatus prediction reached median AUC 0.95, or 0.91 with US-trained model.

Sequenced by immunoSEQ multiplex PCR; TCRdb stores in-frame clones only, minus some. The sample has some 50,000 clones; around 76% are singletons. The chain combines TRBV6-6 with TRBJ1-1; tentatively, D is TRBD1 (5 bases). The source material was memory CD4+ T cells from blood. This TCR was sampled from an adult in good health and CMV-seronegative. The chain's CDR3 is CASIQGEGEAFF. The DNA of the CDR3 is TGTGCCAGCATCCAGGGTGAAGGAGAAGCTTTCTTT.